This T cell receptor beta chain was retrieved from a study of long-term antiretroviral therapy in people with HIV (dated by TCRdb to between 2021 and 2024). At the level of the whole study: The earliest samples were collected about a decade before the 2015 WHO recommendation for immediate ART, when ART was typically delayed until CD4 counts fell. This retrospective serial study examined whether starting ART and sustained HIV suppression were associated with changes in the composition and diversity of the TRB repertoire in peripheral blood. No cross-contamination during QIAcube processing was seen in test extractions of a monoclonal T-cell line run alongside around 30 polyclonal samples. Of the roughly 27 participants with HIV, 10 to 11 were female. A total of over 150 cryopreserved PBMC samples came from around 30 adults with confirmed HIV infection and were collected serially over a mean of roughly six years (range 1-12). Beyond this particular receptor, the publication reports: Compared with controls, HIV repertoires had narrower CDR3 length ranges, and the network structure pointed to an antigen-experienced repertoire that shifted only slightly toward naive after ART. The samples span the years 2004 to 2017, and the ART regimens used at that time may not be as effective as current regimens. Expanded TRB clones identified before ART initiation dominated the repertoire at all time points, although this dominance fluctuated and declined in many PLHIV after ART. Inferences about post-ART repertoire changes were limited because no data were available on ART adherence, viral resistance or therapy changes. Because PBMC availability was limited, only the TCR beta chain was sequenced, with no alpha chain pairing. Because cell numbers in pre-ART samples were limited, unsorted PBMC were profiled instead of sorted CD4+ and CD8+ T cells. A significant increase in TRB diversity was found to be associated with ART initiation, although TRB diversity was observed to remain significantly below that of transplant donor controls even after long-term ART.

Sequencing of the TRB variable region was done with the immunoSEQ hsTCRB v3.0 assay at survey level resolution. TRB sequencing targeted a depth of about 40,000-50,000 T-cell genomes per sample. Pooled TRB libraries were sequenced on an Illumina MiSeq with a v3 150-cycle kit. Per the authors' processing: Analysis of repertoires was carried out in R inside a reproducible Nextflow workflow spanning QC, data transformation and analysis. LymphoSeq2, an R package for exploring AIRR-Seq data, was used to implement the custom analyses. After excluding a few samples that yielded fewer than 5000 total TRB sequences, 188 HIV repertoires remained for analysis. Among the approximately 180 HIV repertoires that were kept, roughly 58 were collected before ART initiation and over 120 were collected after ART initiation. Repertoires were downsampled to 5000 TRB nucleotide sequences, and summary statistics were averaged over 100 downsampling iterations. TRB sequences were retained for analysis only if CDR3 regions of at least seven amino acids were present. Diversity was measured with a Shannon entropy-derived clonality score and the Gini coefficient. In repertoire networks, the top 5000 CDR3 amino acid sequences were linked whenever an edit distance of one separated two sequences. Antigen specificity groups and MHC restriction were predicted for TRB CDR3 amino acid sequences with GLIPH2. Known CMV, EBV, HIV or tissue antigen associations were flagged by matching CDR3 amino acid sequences against VDJdb and McPAS-TCR. Pre-ART, post-ART and control groups were compared with Wilcoxon signed-rank tests and Holm-Bonferroni correction. Not all clones reach the TCRdb copy of this immuneACCESS table, which keeps in-frame sequences only. Checked studies attribute under half of the gap to unresolved V genes and leave the rest unexplained. That table furnishes V, J and clone size, whereas the DNA furnished D and trimming. The sample contains some 12,000 clones, around 84% of them found a single time. The ten biggest clones cover 13% of the sample.

To be included, a participant needed at least one PBMC sample from before ART initiation plus at least two post-ART samples. Treatment was received in the United States of America by all participants with HIV. Cryopreserved samples of 1-10 million PBMC were thawed and washed before DNA extraction. At the time of the earliest PBMC sample, participants with HIV were aged between roughly 20 and 54 years. PBMC samples were contributed by each participant from 1-4 timepoints before ART initiation and 2-8 timepoints after ART initiation, with a median of 7 samples. For every participant, serial HIV viral load, CD4+ T-cell count, ART history and demographic data were obtained. Genomic DNA was extracted from unsorted PBMC with a Qiagen kit on a QIAcube, with processing performed in batches of 12 samples. This clone is a singleton in its sample. Which antigen it targets is not known. Base qualities are not provided; no much larger clone lies one nucleotide away.

The sample was unsorted PBMCs, taken 1.2 years after starting antiretroviral therapy. The TCR comes from a man between 35 and 55 years old with HIV.

CDR3 reads: CAISDGGKNTGELFF. The DNA sequence is TGTGCCATCAGTGATGGGGGCAAGAACACCGGGGAGCTGTTTTTT. The sequence joins TRBV10-3 to TRBJ2-2; a tentative D match to TRBD1 spans 6 bases. From the germline V gene, CDR1 is ENHRY and CDR2 is SYGVKD. The CDR3 sequence holds 15 residues, the cysteine and phenylalanine included. The sequence is cut down to CDR3 DNA, 45 bases in frame from base 1. Cut back by 3 bases and 1 base, the V and J ends lie 9 bases apart.